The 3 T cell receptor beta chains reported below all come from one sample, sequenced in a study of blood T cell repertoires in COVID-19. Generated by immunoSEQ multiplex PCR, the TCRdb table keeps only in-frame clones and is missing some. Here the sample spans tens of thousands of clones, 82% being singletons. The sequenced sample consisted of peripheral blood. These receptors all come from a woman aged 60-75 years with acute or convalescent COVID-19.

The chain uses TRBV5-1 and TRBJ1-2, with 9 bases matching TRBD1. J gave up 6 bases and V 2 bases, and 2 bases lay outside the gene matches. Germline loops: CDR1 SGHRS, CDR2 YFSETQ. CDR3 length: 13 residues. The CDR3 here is CASSLQGAHGYTF. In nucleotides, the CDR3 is TGCGCCAGCAGCTTACAGGGGGCACATGGCTACACCTTC.

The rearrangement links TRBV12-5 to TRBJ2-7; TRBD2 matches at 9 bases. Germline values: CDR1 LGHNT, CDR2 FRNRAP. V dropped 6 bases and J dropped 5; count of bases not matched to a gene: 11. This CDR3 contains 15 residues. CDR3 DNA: TGTGCTAGTGGACTCGGGGCGGGAGGGTTCAACGAGCAGTACTTC. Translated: CASGLGAGGFNEQYF.

CDR3 residues: CATSDTNRGQGYTF. CDR3 DNA: TGTGCCACCAGTGATACTAACAGGGGGCAAGGCTACACCTTC. V and J are TRBV24-1 and TRBJ1-2; 9 nucleotides align to TRBD1. V lost 3 bases, J lost 8 bases, and 6 bases stayed unmatched. This CDR3 comprises 14 residues. The germline V gene has CDR1 KGHDR and CDR2 SFDVKD.